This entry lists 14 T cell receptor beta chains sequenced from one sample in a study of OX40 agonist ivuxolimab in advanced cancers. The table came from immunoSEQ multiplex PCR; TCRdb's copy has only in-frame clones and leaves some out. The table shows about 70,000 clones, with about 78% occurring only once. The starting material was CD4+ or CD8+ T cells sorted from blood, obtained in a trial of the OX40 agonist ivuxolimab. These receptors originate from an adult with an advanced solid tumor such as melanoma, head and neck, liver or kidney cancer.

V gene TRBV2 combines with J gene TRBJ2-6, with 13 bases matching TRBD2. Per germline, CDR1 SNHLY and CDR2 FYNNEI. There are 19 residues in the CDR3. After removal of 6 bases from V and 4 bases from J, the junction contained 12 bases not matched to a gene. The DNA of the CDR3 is TGTGCCAGCAGCGAATTCGGACTAGCGGGAGCGGCAGGGGCCAACGTCCTGACTTTC. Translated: CASSEFGLAGAAGANVLTF.

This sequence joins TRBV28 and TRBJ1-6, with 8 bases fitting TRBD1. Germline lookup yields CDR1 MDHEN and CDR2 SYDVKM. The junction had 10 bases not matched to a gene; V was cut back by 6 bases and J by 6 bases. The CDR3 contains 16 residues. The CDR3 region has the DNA TGTGCCAGCAGCGGGGCCAGGACAGGGACTAATTCACCCCTCCACTTT. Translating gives CASSGARTGTNSPLHF.

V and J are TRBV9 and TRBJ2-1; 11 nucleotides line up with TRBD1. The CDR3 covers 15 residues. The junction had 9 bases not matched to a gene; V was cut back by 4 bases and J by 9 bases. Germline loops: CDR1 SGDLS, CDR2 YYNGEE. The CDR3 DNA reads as TGTGCCAGCAGCAAAGGACAGGGGGCGCGGTTTGAGCAGTTCTTC. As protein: CASSKGQGARFEQFF.

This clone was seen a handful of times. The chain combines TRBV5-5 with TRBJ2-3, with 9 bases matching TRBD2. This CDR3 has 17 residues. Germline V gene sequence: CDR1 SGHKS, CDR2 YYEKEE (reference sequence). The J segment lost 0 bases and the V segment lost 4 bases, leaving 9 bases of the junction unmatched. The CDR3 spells CASSTDGTSRSTDTQYF. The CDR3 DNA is TGTGCCAGCAGCACGGACGGGACTAGCAGAAGCACAGATACGCAGTATTTT.

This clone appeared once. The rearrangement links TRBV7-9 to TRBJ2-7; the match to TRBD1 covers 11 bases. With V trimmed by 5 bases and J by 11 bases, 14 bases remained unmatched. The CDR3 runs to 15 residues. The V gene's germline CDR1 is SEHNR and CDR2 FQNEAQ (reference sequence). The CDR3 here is CASSQGRTGGALKYF. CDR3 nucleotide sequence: TGTGCCAGCAGCCAGGGGAGGACAGGGGGCGCCTTAAAGTACTTC.

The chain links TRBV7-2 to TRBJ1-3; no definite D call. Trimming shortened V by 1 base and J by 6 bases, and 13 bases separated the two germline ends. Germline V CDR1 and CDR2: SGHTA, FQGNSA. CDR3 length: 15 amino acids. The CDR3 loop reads CASSLDSGRANTIYF. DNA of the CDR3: TGTGCCAGCAGCTTAGATAGCGGCAGAGCAAACACCATATATTTT.

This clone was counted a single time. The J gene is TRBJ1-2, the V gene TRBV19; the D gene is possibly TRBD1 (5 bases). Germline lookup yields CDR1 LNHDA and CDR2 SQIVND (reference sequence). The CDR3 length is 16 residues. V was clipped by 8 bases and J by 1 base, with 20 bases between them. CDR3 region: CASRGRGQAGNYGYTF. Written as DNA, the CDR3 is TGTGCCAGTCGCGGGAGGGGCCAAGCGGGTAACTATGGCTACACCTTC.

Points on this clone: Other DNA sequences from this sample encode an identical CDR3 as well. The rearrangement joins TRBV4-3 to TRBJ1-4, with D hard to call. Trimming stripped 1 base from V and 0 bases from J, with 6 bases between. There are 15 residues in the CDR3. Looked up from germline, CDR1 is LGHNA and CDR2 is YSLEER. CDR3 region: CASSQGQATNEKLFF. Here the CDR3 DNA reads TGCGCCAGCAGCCAAGGACAAGCAACTAATGAAAAACTGTTTTTT.

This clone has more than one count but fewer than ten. CDR3: CASSEAGATYEQYF. The CDR3 region has the DNA TGTGCCAGCAGTGAAGCAGGGGCTACCTACGAGCAGTACTTC. The V gene is TRBV6-1, the J gene TRBJ2-7; tentative D call: TRBD1 (5 bases). Trimming removed 0 bases at V and 2 bases at J, with 8 bases between. There are 14 residues in the CDR3. Germline V gives CDR1 MNHNS, CDR2 SASEGT.

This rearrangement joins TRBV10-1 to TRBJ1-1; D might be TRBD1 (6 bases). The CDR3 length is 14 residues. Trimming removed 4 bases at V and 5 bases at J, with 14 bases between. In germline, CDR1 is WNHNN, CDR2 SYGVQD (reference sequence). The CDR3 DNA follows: TGCGCCAGCAGTGGACGGGGGCTGTGGACTGAAGCTTTCTTT. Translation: CASSGRGLWTEAFF.

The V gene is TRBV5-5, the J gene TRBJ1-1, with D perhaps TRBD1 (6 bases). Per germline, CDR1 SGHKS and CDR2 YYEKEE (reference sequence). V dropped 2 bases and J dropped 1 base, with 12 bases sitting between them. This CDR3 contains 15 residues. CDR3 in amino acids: CASSFIAGANTEAFF. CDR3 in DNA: TGTGCCAGCAGCTTTATTGCGGGGGCGAACACTGAAGCTTTCTTT. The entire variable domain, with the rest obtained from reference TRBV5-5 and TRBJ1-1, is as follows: DAGVTQSPTHLIKTRGQQVTLRCSPISGHKSVSWYQQVLGQGPQFIFQYYEKEERGRGNFPDRFSARQFPNYSSELNVNALLLGDSALYLCASSFIAGANTEAFFGQGTRLTVV.

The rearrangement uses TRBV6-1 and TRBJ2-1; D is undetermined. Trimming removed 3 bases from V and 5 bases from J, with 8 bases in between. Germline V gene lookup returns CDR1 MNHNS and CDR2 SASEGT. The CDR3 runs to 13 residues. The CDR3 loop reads CASSDLGDNEQFF. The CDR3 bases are TGTGCCAGCAGTGATCTTGGGGACAATGAGCAGTTCTTC.

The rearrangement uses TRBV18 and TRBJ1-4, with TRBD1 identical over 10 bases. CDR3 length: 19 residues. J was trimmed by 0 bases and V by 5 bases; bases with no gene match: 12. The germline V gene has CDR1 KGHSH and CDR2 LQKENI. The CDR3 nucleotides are TGTGCCAGCTCATCACGGGACAGGGGTATTTCGACAACTAATGAAAAACTGTTTTTT. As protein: CASSSRDRGISTTNEKLFF.

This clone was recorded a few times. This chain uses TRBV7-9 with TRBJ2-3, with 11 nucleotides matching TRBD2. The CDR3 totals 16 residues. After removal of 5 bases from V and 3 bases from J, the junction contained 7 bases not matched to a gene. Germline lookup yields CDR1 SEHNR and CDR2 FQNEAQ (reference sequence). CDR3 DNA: TGTGCCAGCAGCCGTCCTAGCGGGGGGAGTACAGATACGCAGTATTTT. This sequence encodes CASSRPSGGSTDTQYF.